This T cell receptor (beta chain) was obtained from a study of CD8+ T cells in alopecia areata. Study background: Patients received oral tofacitinib, 5 to 10 mg twice daily, for moderate-to-severe alopecia areata.

Individuals with alopecia areata gave both lesional scalp punch biopsies and peripheral blood for collection. T lymphocytes (CD4+ and CD8+) were sorted from PBMCs. The authors extracted RNA and reverse transcribed it into cDNA as the sequencing template. Here immunoSEQ multiplex PCR was the method, and the copy in TCRdb shows in-frame clones only, minus some. The sample has some 170,000 clones, roughly 59% seen once. The source is a human donor with alopecia areata. Specimen: CD4+ T cells sorted from blood, collected at week 0.

Here the CDR3 reads CSVSDNEQFF. The CDR3 nucleotides are TGCAGCGTTTCGGACAATGAGCAGTTCTTC. This chain links TRBV29-1 with TRBJ2-1; D remains ambiguous. CDR1 is SQVTM and CDR2 is ANQGSEA in the germline V gene. V lost 5 bases, J lost 5 bases, and 4 bases lay in between. This CDR3 contains 10 residues.